The present entry profiles one T cell receptor (beta chain) with its context. Antigen unknown. CDR3 size: 13 residues. V shed 5 bases, J shed 4 bases, and the junction held 3 bases outside the gene matches. The germline V gene encodes CDR1 MNHEY and CDR2 SVGEGT. This record belongs to a study of Ad26.COV2.S vaccination and SARS-CoV-2 variants. Study at large: A COV1001 Ad26.COV2.S trial-arm participant provided the sample. Ad26.COV2.S shots went into the muscle once or twice, 56 days apart.

Overall study findings and caveats: Possible underestimation of total T cell responses by the TCR breadth and depth analyses was noted.

Assay: immunoSEQ multiplex PCR; the TCRdb copy retains only in-frame clones and omits some. Of just under 250,000 clones listed, roughly 90% are singletons. Treatment of the sample: around 19 received Ad26.COV2.S at low or high dose, single or two shots; about 5 received placebo; per-sample allocation not given. Day 63 after the first injection of vaccine or placebo was the sampling time. An adult aged 18-55 years in Boston served as the donor. The rearrangement joins TRBV6-2 or TRBV6-3 to TRBJ2-5; 8 bases agree with TRBD1. The TCR sequence derives from a person aged 18-60 years who received the Ad26.COV2.S COVID-19 vaccine or a placebo. The sequencing here drew on peripheral blood, taken in a trial of Ad26.COV2.S vaccine versus placebo. The CDR3 nucleotides read TGTGCCAGCAGTAGAGACAGGGGAGAGACCCAGTACTTC. Translation gives CASSRDRGETQYF.